A selection of T cell receptor beta chains follows, all from one sample in a study of cytotoxic CD8 clonotypes in ibrutinib-treated CLL. Sequencing used immunoSEQ multiplex PCR; TCRdb keeps in-frame clones, though not all of them. Among under 300,000 clones, around 70% were seen once, and the ten largest hold over 15%. Sample: PBMCs, taken after 24 months of ibrutinib treatment. Receptor source: a human donor with chronic lymphocytic leukemia. Each CDR3 is given with its conserved first and last residue. Expanded clones are given a class, and other clones once, few, many or no size at all.

13	few	TRBV30	TRBJ1-5	CAWSRDRDQPQHF
15	.	TRBV9	TRBJ2-7	CASSVDRAGGHEQYF
12	few	TRBV29-1	TRBJ2-7	CSASGPNYEQYF
14	.	TRBV7-9	TRBJ1-5	CASSLGGNNQPQHF
15	.	TRBV19	TRBJ2-7	CASSIGVGEGYEQYF
15	.	TRBV9	TRBJ2-5	CASSPRGRGQETQYF
14	.	TRBV18	TRBJ1-2	CASSPGGSGYGYTF
15	.	TRBV28	TRBJ2-3	CASSELAGEKDTQYF
15	few	TRBV30	TRBJ1-2	CACYRERESKYGYTF
13	.	TRBV6-6	TRBJ2-7	CASSGGLGGEQYF